The T cell receptor (beta chain) under discussion was sequenced for a study of CD8 T cells in ankylosing spondylitis. Study-wide results and caveats: Clones linked to the disease showed a CD8+ phenotype. They occurred at relatively low frequencies in peripheral blood. Reportedly, matched ankylosing spondylitis synovial fluid was significantly enriched for disease-linked clones. What appeared characteristic of ankylosing spondylitis blood was a TCR beta motif of fewer than ten highly homologous variants.

As the method for making TCR beta libraries, quantitative 5'-RACE with molecular barcodes was used. MiXCR, run by TCRdb on the 5' RACE reads, gives a single entry per CDR3 protein. Here the sample spans about 160,000 distinct CDR3 sequences, approximately 9.9% being singletons. Regarding this clonotype: Its antigen is unidentified.

There are 16 residues in the CDR3. J lost 5 bases, V lost 5 bases, and 10 bases had no gene match. The germline CDR1 and CDR2 sequences are MDHEN and SYDVKM. The chain uses TRBV28 and TRBJ2-5, with TRBD2 identical over 11 bases. The clonotype originates from a female donor with ankylosing spondylitis or in good health (not recorded which). The specimen sequenced was blood, either unsorted or a sorted T cell fraction (not recorded which). The CDR3 loop reads CASSLLGTSGLETQYF. The CDR3 DNA follows: TGTGCCAGCAGTCTCCTCGGGACTAGCGGATTGGAGACCCAGTACTTC. Full variable domain (missing parts from reference TRBV28 and TRBJ2-5): DVKVTQSSRYLVKRTGEKVFLECVQDMDHENMFWYRQDPGLGLRLIYFSYDVKMKEKGDIPEGYSVSREKKERFSLILESASTNQTSMYLCASSLLGTSGLETQYFGPGTRLLVL.